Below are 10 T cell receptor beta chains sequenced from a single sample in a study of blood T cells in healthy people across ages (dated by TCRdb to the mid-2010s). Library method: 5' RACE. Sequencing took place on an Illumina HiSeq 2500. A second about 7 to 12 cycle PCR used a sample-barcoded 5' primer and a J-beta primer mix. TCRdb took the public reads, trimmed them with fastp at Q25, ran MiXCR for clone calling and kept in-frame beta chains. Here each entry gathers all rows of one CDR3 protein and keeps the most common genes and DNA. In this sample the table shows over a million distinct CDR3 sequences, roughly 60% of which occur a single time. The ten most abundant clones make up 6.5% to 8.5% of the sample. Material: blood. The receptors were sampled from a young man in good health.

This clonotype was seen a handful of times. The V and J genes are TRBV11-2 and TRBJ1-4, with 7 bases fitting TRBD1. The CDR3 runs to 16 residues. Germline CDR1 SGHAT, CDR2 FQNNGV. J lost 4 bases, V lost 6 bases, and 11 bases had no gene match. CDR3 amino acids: CASSAIRDRFNEKLFF. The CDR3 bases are TGTGCCAGCAGTGCAATCCGGGACAGATTTAATGAAAAACTGTTTTTT. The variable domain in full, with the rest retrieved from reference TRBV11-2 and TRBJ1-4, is EAGVAQSPRYKIIEKRQSVAFWCNPISGHATLYWYQQILGQGPKLLIQFQNNGVVDDSQLPKDRFSAERLKGVDSTLKIQPAKLEDSAVYLCASSAIRDRFNEKLFFGSGTQLSVL.

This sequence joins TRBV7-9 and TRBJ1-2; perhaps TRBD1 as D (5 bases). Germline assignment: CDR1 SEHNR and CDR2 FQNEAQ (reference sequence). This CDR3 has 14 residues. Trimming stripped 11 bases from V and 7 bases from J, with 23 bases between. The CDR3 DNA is TGTGCCTGCCCTCCGGGGGATATAGTTGCTGGCTACACCTTC. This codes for CACPPGDIVAGYTF.

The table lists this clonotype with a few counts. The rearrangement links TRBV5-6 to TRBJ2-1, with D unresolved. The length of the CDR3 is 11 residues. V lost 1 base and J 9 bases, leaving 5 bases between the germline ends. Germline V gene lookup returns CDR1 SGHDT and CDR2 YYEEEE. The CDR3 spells CASSLISEQFF. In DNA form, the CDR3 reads TGTGCCAGCAGCTTGATAAGTGAGCAGTTCTTC. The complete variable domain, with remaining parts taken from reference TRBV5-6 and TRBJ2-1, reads DAGVTQSPTHLIKTRGQQVTLRCSPKSGHDTVSWYQQALGQGPQFIFQYYEEEERQRGNFPDRFSGHQFPNYSSELNVNALLLGDSALYLCASSLISEQFFGPGTRLTVL.

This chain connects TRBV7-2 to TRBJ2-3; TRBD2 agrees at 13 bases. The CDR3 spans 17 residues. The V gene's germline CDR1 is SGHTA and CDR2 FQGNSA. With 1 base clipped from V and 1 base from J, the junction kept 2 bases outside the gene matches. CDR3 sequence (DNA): TGTGCCAGCAGCTTAGGAACTAGCGGGGGGGGCACAGATACGCAGTATTTT. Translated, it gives CASSLGTSGGGTDTQYF.

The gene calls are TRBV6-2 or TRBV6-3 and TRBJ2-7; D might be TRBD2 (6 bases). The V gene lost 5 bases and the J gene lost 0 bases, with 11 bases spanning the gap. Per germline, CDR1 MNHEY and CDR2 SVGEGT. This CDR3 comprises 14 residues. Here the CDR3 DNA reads TGTGCCAGCAGTCGGAAGGGACTCTCCTACGAGCAGTACTTC. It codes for CASSRKGLSYEQYF.

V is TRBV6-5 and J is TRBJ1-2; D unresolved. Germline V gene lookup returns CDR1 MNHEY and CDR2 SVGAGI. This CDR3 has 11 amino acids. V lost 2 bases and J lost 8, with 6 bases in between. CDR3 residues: CASSYGKGYTF. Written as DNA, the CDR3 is TGTGCCAGCAGTTACGGGAAAGGCTACACCTTC.

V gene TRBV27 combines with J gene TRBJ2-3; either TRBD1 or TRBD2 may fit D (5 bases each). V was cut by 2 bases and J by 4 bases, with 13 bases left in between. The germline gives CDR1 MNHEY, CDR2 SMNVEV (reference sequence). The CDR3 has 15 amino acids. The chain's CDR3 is CASSLGGWGADTQYF. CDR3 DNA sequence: TGTGCCAGCAGTTTAGGCGGGTGGGGCGCAGATACGCAGTATTTT.

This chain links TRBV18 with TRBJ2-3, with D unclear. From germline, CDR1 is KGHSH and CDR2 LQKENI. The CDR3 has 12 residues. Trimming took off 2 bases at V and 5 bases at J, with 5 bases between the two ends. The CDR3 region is CASSPVEDTQYF. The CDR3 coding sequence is TGTGCCAGCTCACCAGTCGAAGATACGCAGTATTTT.

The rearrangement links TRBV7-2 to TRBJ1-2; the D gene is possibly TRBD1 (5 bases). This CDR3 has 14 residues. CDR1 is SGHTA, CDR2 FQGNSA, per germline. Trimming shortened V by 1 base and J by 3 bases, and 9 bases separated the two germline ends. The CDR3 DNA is TGTGCCAGCAGCTTAGAGGGGAGCTACTATGGCTACACCTTC. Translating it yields CASSLEGSYYGYTF.

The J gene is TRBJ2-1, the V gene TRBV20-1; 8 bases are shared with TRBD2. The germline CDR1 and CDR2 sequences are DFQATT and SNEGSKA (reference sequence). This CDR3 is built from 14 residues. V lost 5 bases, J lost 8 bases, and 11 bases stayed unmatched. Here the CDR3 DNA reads TGCAGTGCTCTAGGGGGACTAGTCTTCCATGAGCAGTTCTTC. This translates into CSALGGLVFHEQFF.